This is a list of T cell receptor beta chains from one sample in a study of radiotherapy plus CTLA-4 blockade in lung cancer. Repertoires were generated with immunoSEQ multiplex PCR, while TCRdb's copy carries only in-frame clones and drops some. The sample has some 110,000 clones, 70% to 85% seen once. This specimen consisted of peripheral blood, obtained from a patient treated with radiotherapy plus ipilimumab. These receptors were obtained from a human donor with non-small cell lung cancer that progressed on radiotherapy plus ipilimumab. Some clones in this sample may be carry-over from other donors' samples. Both conserved end residues are part of each CDR3. Each record gives: V gene, clone size, D gene, J gene, CDR3 protein, CDR3 DNA. D genes are given only for firm matches. Size is stated for part of the rows, as once, few or many counts, or as a class when the clone is expanded.

V gene: TRBV7-8
clone size: few
D gene: NA
J gene: TRBJ1-1
CDR3 protein: CASSLAGGMNTEAFF
CDR3 DNA: TGTGCCAGCAGCTTAGCAGGGGGGATGAACACTGAAGCTTTCTTT

V gene: TRBV4-3
clone size: NA
D gene: NA
J gene: TRBJ2-5
CDR3 protein: CASSWGRVGGGETQYF
CDR3 DNA: TGCGCCAGCAGCTGGGGCAGGGTAGGTGGGGGAGAGACCCAGTACTTC

V gene: TRBV19
clone size: once
D gene: NA
J gene: TRBJ1-6
CDR3 protein: CASSPGHFGNSPLHF
CDR3 DNA: TGTGCCAGTAGTCCCGGACACTTCGGGAATTCACCCCTCCACTTT

V gene: TRBV19
clone size: NA
D gene: TRBD1
J gene: TRBJ1-5
CDR3 protein: CASSFVGQGQPQHF
CDR3 DNA: TGTGCCAGTAGTTTCGTGGGACAGGGTCAGCCCCAGCATTTT

V gene: TRBV7-2
clone size: NA
D gene: TRBD1
J gene: TRBJ1-2
CDR3 protein: CASSLLGQGAVGNYGYTF
CDR3 DNA: TGTGCCAGCAGCTTACTGGGACAGGGCGCCGTTGGTAACTATGGCTACACCTTC

V gene: TRBV7-8
clone size: NA
D gene: NA
J gene: TRBJ1-3
CDR3 protein: CASSSGPPGAGNTIYF
CDR3 DNA: TGTGCCAGCAGCTCGGGACCCCCCGGAGCTGGAAACACCATATATTTT

V gene: TRBV5-1
clone size: NA
D gene: NA
J gene: TRBJ2-7
CDR3 protein: CASSLEGTYEQYF
CDR3 DNA: TGCGCCAGCAGCTTGGAGGGGACGTACGAGCAGTACTTC

V gene: TRBV7-2
clone size: few
D gene: NA
J gene: TRBJ1-5
CDR3 protein: CASSTISRNQPQHF
CDR3 DNA: TGTGCCAGCAGCACAATATCCCGCAATCAGCCCCAGCATTTT

V gene: TRBV15
clone size: NA
D gene: TRBD1
J gene: TRBJ1-5
CDR3 protein: CATSRDIGTGVRPQHF
CDR3 DNA: TGTGCCACCAGCAGAGATATCGGGACAGGGGTTAGGCCCCAGCATTTT

V gene: TRBV19
clone size: NA
D gene: TRBD2
J gene: TRBJ2-1
CDR3 protein: CASSLAGGSYNEQFF
CDR3 DNA: TGTGCCAGTAGTTTAGCGGGGGGCTCCTACAATGAGCAGTTCTTC

V gene: TRBV11-2
clone size: NA
D gene: NA
J gene: TRBJ2-3
CDR3 protein: CASSLYQSTDTQYF
CDR3 DNA: TGTGCCAGCAGCCTATATCAGAGCACAGATACGCAGTATTTT

V gene: TRBV7-8
clone size: NA
D gene: NA
J gene: TRBJ1-3
CDR3 protein: CASSPREIGNTIYF
CDR3 DNA: TGTGCCAGCAGCCCCAGGGAGATCGGAAACACCATATATTTT

V gene: TRBV7-3
clone size: NA
D gene: NA
J gene: TRBJ2-1
CDR3 protein: CASSFLEGGHQFF
CDR3 DNA: TGTGCCAGCAGCTTCCTAGAGGGTGGACACCAGTTCTTC

V gene: TRBV5-8
clone size: few
D gene: NA
J gene: TRBJ1-2
CDR3 protein: CASSLWANGYTF
CDR3 DNA: TGTGCCAGCAGCTTGTGGGCCAATGGCTACACCTTC

V gene: TRBV7-9
clone size: few
D gene: NA
J gene: TRBJ1-5
CDR3 protein: CASSLGQDQPQHF
CDR3 DNA: TGTGCCAGCAGCTTAGGTCAGGACCAGCCCCAGCATTTT

V gene: TRBV4-3
clone size: NA
D gene: NA
J gene: TRBJ1-4
CDR3 protein: CASSPRGSGEGATNEKLFF
CDR3 DNA: TGCGCCAGCAGCCCAAGAGGATCAGGGGAGGGGGCAACTAATGAAAAACTGTTTTTT

V gene: TRBV11-2
clone size: NA
D gene: NA
J gene: TRBJ2-2
CDR3 protein: CASSLERMSGELFF
CDR3 DNA: TGTGCCAGCAGCTTAGAGCGGATGAGCGGGGAGCTGTTTTTT

V gene: TRBV11-2
clone size: NA
D gene: NA
J gene: TRBJ2-6
CDR3 protein: CASSGLNVRGPSGANVLTF
CDR3 DNA: TGTGCCAGCAGCGGCCTTAATGTCAGAGGGCCTTCTGGGGCCAACGTCCTGACTTTC

V gene: TRBV6-5
clone size: NA
D gene: TRBD2
J gene: TRBJ2-7
CDR3 protein: CASSPGRVSSYEQYF
CDR3 DNA: TGTGCCAGCAGTCCCGGGAGGGTAAGCTCCTACGAGCAGTACTTC

V gene: TRBV7-8
clone size: NA
D gene: NA
J gene: TRBJ2-2
CDR3 protein: CASSPRDTGELFF
CDR3 DNA: TGTGCCAGCAGCCCCCGGGATACCGGGGAGCTGTTTTTT

V gene: TRBV16
clone size: NA
D gene: TRBD1
J gene: TRBJ2-6
CDR3 protein: CASSPRIQGAGANVLTF
CDR3 DNA: TGTGCCAGCAGCCCCCGAATACAGGGGGCTGGGGCCAACGTCCTGACTTTC

V gene: TRBV18
clone size: NA
D gene: NA
J gene: TRBJ2-5
CDR3 protein: CASSPGGTVEETQYF
CDR3 DNA: TGTGCCAGCTCACCGGGAGGGACAGTGGAAGAGACCCAGTACTTC

V gene: TRBV7-3
clone size: NA
D gene: TRBD1
J gene: TRBJ2-7
CDR3 protein: CASSLSGQGKQYF
CDR3 DNA: TGTGCCAGCAGCTTATCGGGACAGGGAAAGCAGTACTTC

V gene: TRBV7-9
clone size: NA
D gene: NA
J gene: TRBJ1-2
CDR3 protein: CASSLVFGGGYTF
CDR3 DNA: TGTGCCAGCAGCTTAGTTTTTGGGGGTGGCTACACCTTC

V gene: TRBV5-1
clone size: NA
D gene: NA
J gene: TRBJ2-3
CDR3 protein: CASSSGTVADTQYF
CDR3 DNA: TGCGCCAGCAGCTCCGGGACGGTAGCAGATACGCAGTATTTT

V gene: TRBV18
clone size: once
D gene: TRBD2
J gene: TRBJ2-3
CDR3 protein: CASSPGTRGSTDTQYF
CDR3 DNA: TGTGCCAGCTCACCTGGGACTAGGGGTAGCACAGATACGCAGTATTTT